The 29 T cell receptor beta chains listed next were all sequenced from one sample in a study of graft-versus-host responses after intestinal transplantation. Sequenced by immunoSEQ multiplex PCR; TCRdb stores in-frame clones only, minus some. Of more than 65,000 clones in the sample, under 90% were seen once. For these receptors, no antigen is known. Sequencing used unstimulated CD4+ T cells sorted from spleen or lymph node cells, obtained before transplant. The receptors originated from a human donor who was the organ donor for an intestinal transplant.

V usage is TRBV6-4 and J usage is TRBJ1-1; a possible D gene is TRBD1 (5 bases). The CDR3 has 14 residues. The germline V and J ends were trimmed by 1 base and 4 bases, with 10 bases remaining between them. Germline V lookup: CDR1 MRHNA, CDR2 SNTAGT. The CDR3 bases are TGTGCCAGCAGTGACTTTCAGGGCGGCACTGAAGCTTTCTTT. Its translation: CASSDFQGGTEAFF.

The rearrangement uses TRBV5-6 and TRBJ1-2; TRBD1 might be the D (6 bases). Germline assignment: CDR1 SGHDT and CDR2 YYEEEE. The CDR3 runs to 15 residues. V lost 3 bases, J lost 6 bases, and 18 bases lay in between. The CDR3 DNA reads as TGTGCCAGCAGCTATCGACAGGTGGCGACGAATGGCTACACCTTC. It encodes CASSYRQVATNGYTF.

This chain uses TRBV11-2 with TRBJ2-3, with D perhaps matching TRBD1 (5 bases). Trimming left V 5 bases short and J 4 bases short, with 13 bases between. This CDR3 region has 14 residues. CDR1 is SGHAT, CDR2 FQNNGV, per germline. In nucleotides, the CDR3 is TGTGCCAGCAGCCCAAATAGGGGCGCAGATACGCAGTATTTT. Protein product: CASSPNRGADTQYF.

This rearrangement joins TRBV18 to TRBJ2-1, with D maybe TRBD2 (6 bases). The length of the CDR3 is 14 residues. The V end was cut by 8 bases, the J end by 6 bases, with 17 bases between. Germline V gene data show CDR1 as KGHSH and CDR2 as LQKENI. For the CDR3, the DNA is TGTGCCAGCGGGCCGTTACGGGGGACCAATGAGCAGTTCTTC. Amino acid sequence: CASGPLRGTNEQFF.

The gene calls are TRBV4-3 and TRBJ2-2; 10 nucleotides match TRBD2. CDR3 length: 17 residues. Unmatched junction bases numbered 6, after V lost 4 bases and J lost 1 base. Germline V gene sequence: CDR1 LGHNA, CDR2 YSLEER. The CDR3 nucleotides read TGCGCCAGCAGCCGAACCACTAGCGGGGTGAACACCGGGGAGCTGTTTTTT. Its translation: CASSRTTSGVNTGELFF.

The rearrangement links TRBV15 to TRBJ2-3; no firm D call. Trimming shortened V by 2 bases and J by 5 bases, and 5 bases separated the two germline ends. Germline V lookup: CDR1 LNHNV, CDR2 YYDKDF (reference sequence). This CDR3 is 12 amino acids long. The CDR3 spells CATSRSRDTQYF. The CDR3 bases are TGTGCCACCAGCAGAAGTAGAGATACGCAGTATTTT.

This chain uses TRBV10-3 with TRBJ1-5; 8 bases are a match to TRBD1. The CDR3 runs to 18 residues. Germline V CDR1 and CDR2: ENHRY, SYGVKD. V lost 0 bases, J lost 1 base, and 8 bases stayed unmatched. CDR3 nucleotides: TGTGCCATCAGTGAGTCGGTGGTTAGGGACAGGAGCAATCAGCCCCAGCATTTT. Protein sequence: CAISESVVRDRSNQPQHF.

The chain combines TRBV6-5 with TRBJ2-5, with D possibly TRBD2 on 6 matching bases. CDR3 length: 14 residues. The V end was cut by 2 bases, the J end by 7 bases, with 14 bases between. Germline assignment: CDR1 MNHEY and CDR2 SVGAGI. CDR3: CASSYISAGSTQYF. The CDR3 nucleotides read TGTGCCAGCAGTTACATCTCGGCGGGGTCGACCCAGTACTTC.

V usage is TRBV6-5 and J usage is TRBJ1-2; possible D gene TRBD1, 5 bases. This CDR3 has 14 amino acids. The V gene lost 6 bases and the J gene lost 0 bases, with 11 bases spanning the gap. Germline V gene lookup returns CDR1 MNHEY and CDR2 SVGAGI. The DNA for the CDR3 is TGTGCCAGCAGCCCCATGGACACTAACTATGGCTACACCTTC. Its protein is CASSPMDTNYGYTF.

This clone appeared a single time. The CDR3 protein is CSALADGYTF. The DNA for the CDR3 is TGCAGTGCTTTGGCGGATGGCTACACCTTC. This chain joins TRBV20-1 and TRBJ1-2; D gene ambiguous. Trimming pared 5 bases from V and 6 bases from J, leaving 7 bases between. The CDR3 length is 10 residues. Germline assignment: CDR1 DFQATT and CDR2 SNEGSKA (reference sequence).

CDR3 sequence (DNA): TGCAGCGTTGCCTTGGACAGGTCGAGGAATGAGCAGTTCTTC. Translated, it gives CSVALDRSRNEQFF. The rearrangement uses TRBV29-1 and TRBJ2-1, with 7 bases lining up with TRBD1. Losses at the gene ends were 4 bases for V and 7 bases for J; bases not matched to a gene: 10. Per germline, CDR1 SQVTM and CDR2 ANQGSEA. This CDR3 region has 14 residues.

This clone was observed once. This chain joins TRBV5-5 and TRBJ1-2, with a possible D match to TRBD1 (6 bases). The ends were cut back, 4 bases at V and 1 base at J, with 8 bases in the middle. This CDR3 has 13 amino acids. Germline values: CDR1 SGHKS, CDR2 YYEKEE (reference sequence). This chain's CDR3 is CASSLDSNYGYTF. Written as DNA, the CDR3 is TGTGCCAGCAGCCTGGACAGTAACTATGGCTACACCTTC.

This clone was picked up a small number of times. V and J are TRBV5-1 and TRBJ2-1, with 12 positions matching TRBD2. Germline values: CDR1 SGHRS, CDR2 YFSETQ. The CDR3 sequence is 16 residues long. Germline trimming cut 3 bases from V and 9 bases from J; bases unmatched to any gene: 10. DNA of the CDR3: TGCGCCAGCAGCTCGAACCTAGCGGGGGGGCGGAGTGAGCAGTTCTTC. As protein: CASSSNLAGGRSEQFF.

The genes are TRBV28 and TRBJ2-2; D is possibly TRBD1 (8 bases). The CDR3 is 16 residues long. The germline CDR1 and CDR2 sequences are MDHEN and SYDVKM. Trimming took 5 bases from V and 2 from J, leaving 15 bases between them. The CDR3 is CASSGAGQANTGELFF. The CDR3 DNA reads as TGTGCCAGCAGTGGAGCGGGACAGGCCAACACCGGGGAGCTGTTTTTT.

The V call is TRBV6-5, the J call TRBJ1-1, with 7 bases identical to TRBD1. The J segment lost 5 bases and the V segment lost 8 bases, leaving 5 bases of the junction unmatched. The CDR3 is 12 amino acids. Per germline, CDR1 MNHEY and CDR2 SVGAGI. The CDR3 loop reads CASHTGVTEAFF. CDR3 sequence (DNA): TGTGCCAGCCACACAGGGGTTACTGAAGCTTTCTTT.

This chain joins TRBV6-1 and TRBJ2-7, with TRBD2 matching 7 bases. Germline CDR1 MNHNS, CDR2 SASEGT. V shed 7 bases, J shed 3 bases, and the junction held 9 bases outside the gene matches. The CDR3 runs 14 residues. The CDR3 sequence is CASMGRGKLYEQYV. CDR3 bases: TGTGCCAGCATGGGGCGGGGGAAACTCTACGAGCAGTACGTC.

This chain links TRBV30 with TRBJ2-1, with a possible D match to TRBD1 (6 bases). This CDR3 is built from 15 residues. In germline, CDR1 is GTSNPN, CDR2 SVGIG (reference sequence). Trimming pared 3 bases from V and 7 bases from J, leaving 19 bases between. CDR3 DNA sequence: TGTGCCTGGAGGGAACGTGGGGGCTCAAGGAATGAGCAGTTCTTC. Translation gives CAWRERGGSRNEQFF.

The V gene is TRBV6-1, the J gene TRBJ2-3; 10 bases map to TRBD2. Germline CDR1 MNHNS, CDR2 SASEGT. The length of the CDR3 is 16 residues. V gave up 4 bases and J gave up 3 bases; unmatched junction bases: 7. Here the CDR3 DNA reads TGTGCCAGCAGTGCAACCAGCGGGGGGGCTACAGATACGCAGTATTTT. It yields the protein CASSATSGGATDTQYF.

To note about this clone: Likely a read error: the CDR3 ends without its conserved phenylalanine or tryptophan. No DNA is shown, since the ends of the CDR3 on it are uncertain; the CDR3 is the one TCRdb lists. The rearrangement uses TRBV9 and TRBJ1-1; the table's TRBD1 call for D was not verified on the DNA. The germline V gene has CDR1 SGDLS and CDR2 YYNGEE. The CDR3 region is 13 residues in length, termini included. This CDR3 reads CASRNHGGTARPP.

The DNA for the CDR3 is TGCAGTGCGGAAGGGAGGACTGAAGCTTTCTTT. It specifies CSAEGRTEAFF. The chain has TRBV20-1 and TRBJ1-1; no clear D. V gave up 6 bases and J gave up 5 bases, with 10 bases separating them. Per the germline V gene, CDR1 is DFQATT and CDR2 is SNEGSKA (reference sequence). The CDR3 loop spans 11 amino acids.

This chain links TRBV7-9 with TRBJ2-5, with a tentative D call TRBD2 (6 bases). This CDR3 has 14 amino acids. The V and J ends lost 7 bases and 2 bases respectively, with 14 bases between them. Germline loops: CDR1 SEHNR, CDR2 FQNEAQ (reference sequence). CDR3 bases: TGTGCCAGCACCCCAACTAGCATTCAAGAGACCCAGTACTTC. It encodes CASTPTSIQETQYF.

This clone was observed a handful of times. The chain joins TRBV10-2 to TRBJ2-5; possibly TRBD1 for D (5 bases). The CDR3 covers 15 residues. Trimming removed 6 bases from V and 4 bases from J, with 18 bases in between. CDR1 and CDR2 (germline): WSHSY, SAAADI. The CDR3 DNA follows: TGCGCCAGCAGGGCCCTGGGGCGTCAGGCAGAGACCCAGTACTTC. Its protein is CASRALGRQAETQYF.

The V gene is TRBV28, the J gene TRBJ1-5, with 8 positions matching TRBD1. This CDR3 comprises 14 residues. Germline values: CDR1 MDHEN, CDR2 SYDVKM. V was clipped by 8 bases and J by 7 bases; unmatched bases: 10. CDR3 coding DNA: TGTGCCAGCTCCCGACAGGGGATCGGGCAGCCCCAGCATTTT. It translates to CASSRQGIGQPQHF.

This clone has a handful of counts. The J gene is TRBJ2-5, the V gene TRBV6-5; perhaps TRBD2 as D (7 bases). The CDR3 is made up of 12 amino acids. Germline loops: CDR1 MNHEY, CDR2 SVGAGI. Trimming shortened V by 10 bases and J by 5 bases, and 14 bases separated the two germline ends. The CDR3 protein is CATSGEGETQYF. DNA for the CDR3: TGTGCCACCTCAGGGGAGGGGGAGACCCAGTACTTC.

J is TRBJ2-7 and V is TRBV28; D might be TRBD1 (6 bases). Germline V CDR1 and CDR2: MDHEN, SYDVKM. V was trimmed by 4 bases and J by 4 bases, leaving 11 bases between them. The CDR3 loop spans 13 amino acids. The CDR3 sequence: CASSSLDRYEQYV. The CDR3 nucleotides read TGTGCCAGCAGTTCCCTTGACAGGTACGAGCAGTACGTC.

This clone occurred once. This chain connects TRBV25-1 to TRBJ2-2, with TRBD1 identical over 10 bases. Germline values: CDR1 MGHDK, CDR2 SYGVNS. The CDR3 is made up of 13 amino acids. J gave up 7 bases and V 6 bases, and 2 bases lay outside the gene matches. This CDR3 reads CASRDRGFGELFF. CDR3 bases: TGTGCCAGCAGGGACAGGGGGTTCGGGGAGCTGTTTTTT. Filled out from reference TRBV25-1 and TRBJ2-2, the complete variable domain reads EADIYQTPRYLVIGTGKKITLECSQTMGHDKMYWYQQDPGMELHLIHYSYGVNSTEKGDLSSESTVSRIRTEHFPLTLESARPSHTSQYLCASRDRGFGELFFGEGSRLTVL.

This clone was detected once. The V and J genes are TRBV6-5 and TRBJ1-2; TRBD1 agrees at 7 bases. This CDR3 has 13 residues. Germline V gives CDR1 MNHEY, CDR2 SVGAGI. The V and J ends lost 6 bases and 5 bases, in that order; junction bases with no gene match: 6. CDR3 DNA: TGTGCCAGCAGCCCCCGGACAGGTTATGGCTACACCTTC. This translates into CASSPRTGYGYTF.

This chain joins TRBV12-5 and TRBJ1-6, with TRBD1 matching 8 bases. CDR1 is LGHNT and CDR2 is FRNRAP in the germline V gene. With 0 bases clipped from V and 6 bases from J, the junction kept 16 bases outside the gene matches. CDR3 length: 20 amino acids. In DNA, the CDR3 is TGTGCTAGTGGTTTGGTAAGGGGTCGTGGGGACAGGAAACCTAATTCACCCCTCCACTTT. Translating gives CASGLVRGRGDRKPNSPLHF.

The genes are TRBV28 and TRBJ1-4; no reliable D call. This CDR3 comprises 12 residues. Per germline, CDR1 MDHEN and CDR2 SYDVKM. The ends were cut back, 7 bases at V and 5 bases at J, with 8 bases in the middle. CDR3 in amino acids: CASKSVNEKLFF. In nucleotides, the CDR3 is TGTGCCAGCAAATCGGTAAATGAAAAACTGTTTTTT.